The present T cell receptor (beta chain) was sequenced within a study of cytomegalovirus exposure and HLA in healthy donors. Findings and limits, study-wide: A later analysis found TCR association rates differed by HLA locus, highest for DRB1 and lowest for HLA-C. A prior analysis recorded that most TCR beta V segments were productive about 87% or about 30% of the time.

The PCR employed 60 Vbeta primers together with 13 Jbeta primers. Method: immunoSEQ multiplex PCR; TCRdb's copy keeps in-frame clones and lacks some. Of 150,000 to 200,000 clones listed, about four fifths are singletons. Concerning this clone itself: Its antigen is still unknown.

CDR1 and CDR2 (germline): SGHDT, YYEEEE. This CDR3 region has 15 residues. V was shortened by 4 bases and J by 5 bases, with 16 bases between the two germline ends. The receptor was isolated from a woman aged 45-65 years in good health and CMV-seronegative. The J gene is TRBJ2-1, the V gene TRBV5-6; D remains unclear. Sequencing was performed on PBMCs. CDR3 amino acids: CASSLRPIGDNEQFF. Here the CDR3 DNA reads TGTGCCAGCAGCCTCAGGCCGATAGGCGACAATGAGCAGTTCTTC.